The entry below gives a single T cell receptor (beta chain) sequence along with its context. The source of the sample is a study of blood T cells in healthy people across ages. Trimming removed 7 bases at V and 4 bases at J, with 9 bases between. Germline V gene lookup returns CDR1 SGHRS and CDR2 YFSETQ. The CDR3 spans 12 residues. Alongside a J-beta primer mix, a sample-barcoded 5' primer served in a second PCR lasting about 7 to 12 cycles. MiXCR, run by TCRdb on the 5' RACE reads, gives a single entry per CDR3 protein. The data contain 450,000 to 650,000 distinct CDR3 sequences, around 24% of them singletons. The sample also formed part of further work on T cells of mothers and their children.

The chain has TRBV5-1 and TRBJ1-5; perhaps TRBD1 as D (5 bases). The sequencing sample was made of blood. This TCR derives from a boy aged 5-17 years in good health. The CDR3 coding sequence is TGCGCCAGCCGAGGGGCTAATCAGCCCCAGCATTTT. Its translation is CASRGANQPQHF.